A single sample is the source of the 28 T cell receptor beta chains below, sequenced in a study of OX40 agonist ivuxolimab in advanced cancers. Clones were read by immunoSEQ multiplex PCR, and TCRdb kept only the in-frame ones, dropping some. The data contain more than 75,000 clones, approximately 91% of them singletons. This specimen consisted of CD4+ or CD8+ T cells sorted from blood, obtained in a trial of the OX40 agonist ivuxolimab. These receptors came from an adult with an advanced solid tumor such as melanoma, head and neck, liver or kidney cancer.

V gene TRBV2 combines with J gene TRBJ2-7; D unclear. This CDR3 spans 13 amino acids. The germline V gene has CDR1 SNHLY and CDR2 FYNNEI. V was shortened by 4 bases and J by 2 bases, with 9 bases between the two germline ends. The chain's CDR3 is CASSADITYEQYF. DNA for the CDR3: TGTGCCAGCAGTGCCGACATTACCTACGAGCAGTACTTC.

This chain joins TRBV5-6 and TRBJ2-1; 9 positions match TRBD2. V trimming: 3 bases; J trimming: 15 bases; junction bases outside the gene matches: 4. This CDR3 is built from 11 residues. CDR1 SGHDT and CDR2 YYEEEE come from the germline V gene. The chain's CDR3 is CASSWSGRLFF. The CDR3 nucleotides read TGTGCCAGCAGCTGGAGCGGGAGGTTGTTCTTC.

V usage is TRBV7-9 and J usage is TRBJ1-2, with D perhaps matching TRBD1 (5 bases). CDR1 and CDR2 (germline): SEHNR, FQNEAQ (reference sequence). CDR3 length: 12 amino acids. Trimming pared 5 bases from V and 8 bases from J, leaving 12 bases between. CDR3 in DNA: TGTGCCAGCAGCACTCAGGGAGGAGGCTACACCTTC. Translated, it gives CASSTQGGGYTF.

The rearrangement uses TRBV11-1 and TRBJ2-2; 8 nucleotides agree with TRBD1. Per germline, CDR1 SGHAT and CDR2 FQDESV (reference sequence). CDR3 length: 14 amino acids. V lost 4 bases to trimming and J lost 7 bases; unmatched junction nucleotides: 5. The CDR3 bases are TGTGCCAGCAGCTCCAGGACAGGGAGCGGGGAGCTGTTTTTT. As protein: CASSSRTGSGELFF.

The chain is built from TRBV30 and TRBJ2-5; 10 nucleotides match TRBD1. The CDR3 is 14 amino acids. Trimming cost V 3 bases and J 4 bases; bases outside gene matches: 5. Germline loops: CDR1 GTSNPN, CDR2 SVGIG (reference sequence). CDR3: CAWRTTGGRETQYF. Written as DNA, the CDR3 is TGTGCCTGGAGAACGACAGGGGGCCGAGAGACCCAGTACTTC.

The chain employs TRBV4-1 and TRBJ1-1; possible D gene TRBD1, 5 bases. Germline lookup yields CDR1 MGHRA and CDR2 YSYEKL. V dropped 0 bases and J dropped 3 bases, with 14 bases sitting between them. The CDR3 contains 16 residues. The CDR3 sequence is CASSQDNWGGDTEAFF. The DNA of the CDR3 is TGCGCCAGCAGCCAAGACAACTGGGGGGGAGACACTGAAGCTTTCTTT.

V and J are TRBV19 and TRBJ2-3, with TRBD1 matching 9 bases. J lost 6 bases, V lost 5 bases, and 12 bases had no gene match. This CDR3 has 16 residues. CDR1 LNHDA and CDR2 SQIVND come from the germline V gene (reference sequence). For the CDR3, the DNA is TGTGCCAGTAGTTGGACGACAGGGGGTCAGCAGGATACGCAGTATTTT. Translation: CASSWTTGGQQDTQYF.

This rearrangement joins TRBV7-9 to TRBJ2-3; 9 bases are a match to TRBD1. The CDR3 is 14 residues long. V was clipped by 5 bases and J by 3 bases; unmatched bases: 3. CDR1 SEHNR and CDR2 FQNEAQ come from the germline V gene (reference sequence). The CDR3 region has the DNA TGTGCCAGCAGCCGGGGACAGGGTACAGATACGCAGTATTTT. Residues: CASSRGQGTDTQYF.

This rearrangement joins TRBV27 to TRBJ2-2, with a possible D match to TRBD2 (6 bases). V shed 5 bases and J shed 5 bases, with 15 bases lying between them. The germline gives CDR1 MNHEY, CDR2 SMNVEV (reference sequence). This CDR3 is 15 amino acids long. The DNA for the CDR3 is TGTGCCAGCAGTCGGCGGGAAGGCCGGACCGGGGAGCTGTTTTTT. Its protein is CASSRREGRTGELFF.

The CDR3 DNA follows: TGTGCCAGCAGCACCCGGGGGAGAGCGTACAATGAGCAGTTCTTC. It yields the protein CASSTRGRAYNEQFF. The chain couples TRBV5-4 to TRBJ2-1, with D possibly matching TRBD2 (6 bases). The CDR3 contains 15 residues. The V gene's germline CDR1 is SGHNT and CDR2 YYREEE (reference sequence). Between the trimmed V and J ends, which lost 4 bases and 4 bases, there was a span of 15 bases.

This rearrangement joins TRBV7-9 to TRBJ2-1, with TRBD2 matching over 7 bases. This CDR3 is built from 14 residues. J lost 5 bases, V lost 4 bases, and 5 bases had no gene match. CDR1 and CDR2 from the germline V gene are SEHNR and FQNEAQ (reference sequence). CDR3 amino acids: CASSSRLADNEQFF. DNA for the CDR3: TGTGCCAGCAGCTCTCGACTAGCAGACAATGAGCAGTTCTTC. The full variable domain, completed using reference TRBV7-9 and TRBJ2-1, is DTGVSQNPRHKITKRGQNVTFRCDPISEHNRLYWYRQTLGQGPEFLTYFQNEAQLEKSRLLSDRFSAERPKGSFSTLEIQRTEQGDSAMYLCASSSRLADNEQFFGPGTRLTVL.

This clone appeared a single time. The chain uses TRBV4-3 and TRBJ2-5; 8 bases align to TRBD2. The CDR3 has 15 amino acids. V shed 4 bases and J 3 bases; nucleotides not matched to a gene: 7. Germline-derived CDR1 and CDR2 are LGHNA and YSLEER. As DNA, the CDR3 is TGCGCCAGCAGCCCCCAACTAGCGGATAAAGAGACCCAGTACTTC. As protein: CASSPQLADKETQYF.

V usage is TRBV7-3 and J usage is TRBJ1-2; a weak D match, TRBD1 (5 bases). The CDR3 totals 15 residues. V dropped 2 bases and J dropped 6 bases, with 16 bases sitting between them. The germline V gene encodes CDR1 SGHTA and CDR2 FQGTGA. CDR3: CASSLAQGGTDGYTF. In DNA, the CDR3 is TGTGCCAGCAGCTTAGCGCAGGGAGGTACGGATGGCTACACCTTC.

This clone has more than one count but fewer than ten. This sequence joins TRBV6-1 and TRBJ2-7; 14 bases align to TRBD2. The CDR3 has 15 residues. Losses at the gene ends were 3 bases for V and 5 bases for J; bases not matched to a gene: 3. From germline, CDR1 is MNHNS and CDR2 SASEGT. This CDR3 is CASSDGTSGSHEQYV. In nucleotides, the CDR3 is TGTGCCAGCAGTGATGGGACTAGCGGGAGCCACGAGCAGTACGTC.

The rearrangement links TRBV7-3 to TRBJ2-1; 10 bases match TRBD2. The CDR3 spans 14 residues. Germline V gene data show CDR1 as SGHTA and CDR2 as FQGTGA. Trimming removed 5 bases from V and 4 bases from J; junction bases left unmatched: 2. This chain's CDR3 is CASSVTSGYNEQFF. DNA of the CDR3: TGTGCCAGCAGCGTGACTAGCGGGTACAATGAGCAGTTCTTC.

The genes are TRBV6-5 and TRBJ1-6, with D perhaps matching TRBD1 (6 bases). The CDR3 runs 15 residues. Germline CDR1 is MNHEY and CDR2 is SVGAGI. Between the trimmed V and J ends, which lost 5 bases and 6 bases, there was a span of 14 bases. The CDR3 DNA is TGTGCCAGCAGTCTTACGGGACAAATTAATTCACCCCTCCACTTT. Translation gives CASSLTGQINSPLHF.

This rearrangement joins TRBV7-9 to TRBJ2-4; 9 bases are shared with TRBD2. This CDR3 comprises 14 residues. CDR1 SEHNR and CDR2 FQNEAQ come from the germline V gene (reference sequence). V lost 5 bases and J lost 9; bases outside the gene matches: 8. The DNA for the CDR3 is TGTGCCAGCAGCCCACTAGCGGGTGGAGGCATTCAGTACTTC. Its protein product is CASSPLAGGGIQYF.

The rearrangement uses TRBV6-1 and TRBJ2-1, with D perhaps TRBD2 (6 bases). The CDR3 consists of 11 residues. Germline-derived CDR1 and CDR2 are MNHNS and SASEGT. Deletions cut 8 bases from V and 5 bases from J, with 7 bases between. The CDR3 DNA follows: TGTGCCAGCGGGAGGAACAATGAGCAGTTCTTC. It specifies CASGRNNEQFF.

The rearrangement uses TRBV5-1 and TRBJ1-1; D unclear. V was pared by 2 bases and J by 4 bases, with 12 bases between. The CDR3 spans 14 residues. The germline V gene encodes CDR1 SGHRS and CDR2 YFSETQ. Here the CDR3 reads CASSFEGGGTEAFF. CDR3 DNA: TGCGCCAGCAGCTTTGAGGGCGGAGGCACTGAAGCTTTCTTT. The full variable domain, in which reference TRBV5-1 and TRBJ1-1 provide the parts outside the CDR3, is KAGVTQTPRYLIKTRGQQVTLSCSPISGHRSVSWYQQTPGQGLQFLFEYFSETQRNKGNFPGRFSGRQFSNSRSEMNVSTLELGDSALYLCASSFEGGGTEAFFGQGTRLTVV.

V is TRBV7-8 and J is TRBJ2-7; D may be TRBD2 (7 bases). Per germline, CDR1 SGHVS and CDR2 FQNEAQ. The length of the CDR3 is 15 residues. V was cut by 2 bases and J by 3 bases, with 14 bases left in between. Here the CDR3 reads CASSLRGAGDYEQYF. DNA for the CDR3: TGTGCCAGCAGCTTACGGGGGGCAGGCGACTACGAGCAGTACTTC. Filled out from reference TRBV7-8 and TRBJ2-7, the complete variable domain reads GAGVSQSPRYKVAKRGQDVALRCDPISGHVSLFWYQQALGQGPEFLTYFQNEAQLDKSGLPSDRFFAERPEGSVSTLKIQRTQQEDSAVYLCASSLRGAGDYEQYFGPGTRLTVT.

This CDR3 reads CASSAYNPQGNTEAFF. CDR3 bases: TGTGCCAGCAGCGCGTATAACCCCCAAGGGAACACTGAAGCTTTCTTT. The V and J genes are TRBV7-8 and TRBJ1-1, with D uncertain. Trimming took off 5 bases at V and 1 base at J, with 17 bases between the two ends. The CDR3 contains 16 residues. CDR1 SGHVS and CDR2 FQNEAQ come from the germline V gene.

The rearrangement links TRBV10-3 to TRBJ1-4, with 7 bases identical to TRBD1. Looked up from germline, CDR1 is ENHRY and CDR2 is SYGVKD. Trimming at V came to 6 bases and at J to 5 bases, leaving 6 bases not matched to a gene. The CDR3 consists of 14 residues. The CDR3 sequence is CAISPQGGNEKLFF. DNA of the CDR3: TGTGCCATCAGCCCGCAGGGGGGAAATGAAAAACTGTTTTTT.

The J gene is TRBJ1-1, the V gene TRBV5-5, with a tentative D call TRBD1 (5 bases). From germline, CDR1 is SGHKS and CDR2 YYEKEE (reference sequence). Trimming took 3 bases from V and 5 from J, leaving 11 bases between them. This CDR3 region has 13 residues. The CDR3 coding sequence is TGTGCCAGCAGCTACCAGGGTCGGACTGAAGCTTTCTTT. Translating gives CASSYQGRTEAFF.

The genes are TRBV2 and TRBJ2-1; D is unresolved. The CDR3 runs to 13 residues. V lost 4 bases and J lost 5, with 9 bases in between. Germline lookup yields CDR1 SNHLY and CDR2 FYNNEI. In nucleotides, the CDR3 is TGTGCCAGCAGTGTTCTAGAAGACAATGAGCAGTTCTTC. Translating it yields CASSVLEDNEQFF.

The chain has TRBV10-3 and TRBJ2-1; 8 bases fit TRBD2. This CDR3 comprises 18 residues. Germline loops: CDR1 ENHRY, CDR2 SYGVKD. V lost 10 bases, J lost 0 bases, and 17 bases stayed unmatched. CDR3: CATLGSSGGPSSYNEQFF. The DNA for the CDR3 is TGTGCCACCCTGGGGTCGAGCGGGGGACCGAGCTCCTACAATGAGCAGTTCTTC.

The genes are TRBV25-1 and TRBJ1-4; no clear D. Trimming shortened V by 5 bases and J by 5 bases, and 12 bases separated the two germline ends. The CDR3 contains 14 residues. Germline V gives CDR1 MGHDK, CDR2 SYGVNS. For the CDR3, the DNA is TGTGCCAGCAGTAGGTCGGGAGGAAATGAAAAACTGTTTTTT. Protein: CASSRSGGNEKLFF.

The genes are TRBV6-1 and TRBJ1-5; possible D gene TRBD1, 5 bases. Trimming removed 7 bases at V and 4 bases at J, with 11 bases between. The germline gives CDR1 MNHNS, CDR2 SASEGT. The CDR3 is made up of 13 amino acids. CDR3 sequence (DNA): TGTGCCAGCATAAGGGGCGCAAATCAGCCCCAGCATTTT. It yields the protein CASIRGANQPQHF.

A note on this clone: The DNA is omitted, as the CDR3 cannot be located on it reliably, and the CDR3 follows TCRdb's listing. The chain combines TRBV5-6 with TRBJ2-4; the table names TRBD2, a call not compared with the DNA. CDR1 SGHDT and CDR2 YYEEEE come from the germline V gene. The CDR3 totals 15 residues, both ends included. CDR3 loop: CASSFGPGGKNIQYF.